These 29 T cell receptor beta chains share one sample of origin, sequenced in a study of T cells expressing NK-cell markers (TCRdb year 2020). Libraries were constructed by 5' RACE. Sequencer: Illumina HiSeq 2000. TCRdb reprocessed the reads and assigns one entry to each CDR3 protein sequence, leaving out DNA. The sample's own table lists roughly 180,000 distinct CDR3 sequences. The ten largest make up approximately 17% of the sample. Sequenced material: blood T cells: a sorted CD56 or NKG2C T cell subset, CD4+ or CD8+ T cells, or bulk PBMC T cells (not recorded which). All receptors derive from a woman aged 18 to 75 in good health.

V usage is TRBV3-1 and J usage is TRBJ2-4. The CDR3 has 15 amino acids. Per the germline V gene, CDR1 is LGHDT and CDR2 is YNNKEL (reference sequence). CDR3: CASSRGLIAKNIQYF. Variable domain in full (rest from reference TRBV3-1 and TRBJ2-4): DTAVSQTPKYLVTQMGNDKSIKCEQNLGHDTMYWYKQDSKKFLKIMFSYNNKELIINETVPNRFSPKSPDKAHLNLHINSLELGDSAVYFCASSRGLIAKNIQYFGAGTRLSVL.

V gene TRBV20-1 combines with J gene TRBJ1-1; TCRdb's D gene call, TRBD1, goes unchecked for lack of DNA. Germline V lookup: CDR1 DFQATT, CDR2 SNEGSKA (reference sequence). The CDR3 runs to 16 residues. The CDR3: CSAQRGSGIRDTEAFF.

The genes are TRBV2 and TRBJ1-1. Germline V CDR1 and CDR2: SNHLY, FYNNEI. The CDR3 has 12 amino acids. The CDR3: CASSVTGLEAFF.

This CDR3 reads CASSPHRTSYEQYF. This chain links TRBV7-3 with TRBJ2-7; as DNA is missing, the TRBD1 call by TCRdb cannot be tested. The CDR3 runs to 14 residues. Germline loops: CDR1 SGHTA, CDR2 FQGTGA.

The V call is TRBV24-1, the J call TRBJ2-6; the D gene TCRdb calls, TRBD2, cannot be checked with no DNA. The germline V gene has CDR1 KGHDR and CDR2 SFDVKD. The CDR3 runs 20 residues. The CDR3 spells CATSDYVGRSLCAGANVLTF.

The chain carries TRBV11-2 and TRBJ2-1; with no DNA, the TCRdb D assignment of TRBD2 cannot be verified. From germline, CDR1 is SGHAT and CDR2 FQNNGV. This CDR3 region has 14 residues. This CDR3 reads CASSPLGRGGEQFF. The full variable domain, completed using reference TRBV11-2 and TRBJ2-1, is EAGVAQSPRYKIIEKRQSVAFWCNPISGHATLYWYQQILGQGPKLLIQFQNNGVVDDSQLPKDRFSAERLKGVDSTLKIQPAKLEDSAVYLCASSPLGRGGEQFFGPGTRLTVL.

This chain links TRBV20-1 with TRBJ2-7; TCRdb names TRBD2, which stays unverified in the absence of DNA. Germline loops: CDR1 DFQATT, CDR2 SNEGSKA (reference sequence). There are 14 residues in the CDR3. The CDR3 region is CSAREVAGRHEQYF.

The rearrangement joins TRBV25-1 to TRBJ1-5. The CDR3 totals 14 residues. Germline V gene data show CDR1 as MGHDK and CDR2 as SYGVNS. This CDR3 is CASSDRGGVQPQHF.

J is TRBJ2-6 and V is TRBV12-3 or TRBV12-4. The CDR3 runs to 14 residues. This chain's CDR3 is CASSQALGANVLTF.

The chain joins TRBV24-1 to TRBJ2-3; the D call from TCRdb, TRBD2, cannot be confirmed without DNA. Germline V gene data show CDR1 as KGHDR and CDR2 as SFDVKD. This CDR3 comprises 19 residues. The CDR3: CATSDFNSGRTSSTDTQYF.

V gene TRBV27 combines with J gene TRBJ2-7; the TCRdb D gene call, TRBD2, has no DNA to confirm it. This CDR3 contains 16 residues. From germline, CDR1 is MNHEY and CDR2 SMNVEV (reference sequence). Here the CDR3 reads CASSPLPLAGVGEQYF.

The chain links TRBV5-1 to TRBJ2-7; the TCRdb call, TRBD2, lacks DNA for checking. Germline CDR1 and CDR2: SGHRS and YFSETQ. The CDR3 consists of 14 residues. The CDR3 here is CASSLSSGGSEQYF. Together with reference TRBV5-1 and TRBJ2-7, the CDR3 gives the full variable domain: KAGVTQTPRYLIKTRGQQVTLSCSPISGHRSVSWYQQTPGQGLQFLFEYFSETQRNKGNFPGRFSGRQFSNSRSEMNVSTLELGDSALYLCASSLSSGGSEQYFGPGTRLTVT.

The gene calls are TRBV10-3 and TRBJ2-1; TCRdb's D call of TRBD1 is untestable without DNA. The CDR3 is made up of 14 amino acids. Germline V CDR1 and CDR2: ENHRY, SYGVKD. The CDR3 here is CAIRVGPGGNEQFF.

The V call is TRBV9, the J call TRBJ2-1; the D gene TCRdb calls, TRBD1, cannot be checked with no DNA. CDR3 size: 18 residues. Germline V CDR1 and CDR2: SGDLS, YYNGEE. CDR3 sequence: CASSVGLGRNGAYNEQFF.

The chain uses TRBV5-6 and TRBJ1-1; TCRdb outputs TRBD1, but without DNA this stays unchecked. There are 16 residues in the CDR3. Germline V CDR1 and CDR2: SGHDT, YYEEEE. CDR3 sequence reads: CASSRPQSGGSTEAFF. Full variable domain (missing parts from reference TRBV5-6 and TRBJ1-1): DAGVTQSPTHLIKTRGQQVTLRCSPKSGHDTVSWYQQALGQGPQFIFQYYEEEERQRGNFPDRFSGHQFPNYSSELNVNALLLGDSALYLCASSRPQSGGSTEAFFGQGTRLTVV.

The CDR3 sequence is CASRAGSLNSPLHF. This rearrangement joins TRBV12-3 or TRBV12-4 to TRBJ1-6. The CDR3 sequence is 14 residues long.

The CDR3 loop reads CASSFKISGSSEQFF. The genes are TRBV7-8 and TRBJ2-1; TCRdb names TRBD2, which stays unverified in the absence of DNA. This CDR3 comprises 15 residues. Germline values: CDR1 SGHVS, CDR2 FQNEAQ. The variable domain in full, completed from reference TRBV7-8 and TRBJ2-1, reads GAGVSQSPRYKVAKRGQDVALRCDPISGHVSLFWYQQALGQGPEFLTYFQNEAQLDKSGLPSDRFFAERPEGSVSTLKIQRTQQEDSAVYLCASSFKISGSSEQFFGPGTRLTVL.

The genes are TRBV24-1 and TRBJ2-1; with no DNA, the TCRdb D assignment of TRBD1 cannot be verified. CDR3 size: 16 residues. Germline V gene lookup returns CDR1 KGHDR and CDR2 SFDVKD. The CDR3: CATSDSSGQDRNEQFF.

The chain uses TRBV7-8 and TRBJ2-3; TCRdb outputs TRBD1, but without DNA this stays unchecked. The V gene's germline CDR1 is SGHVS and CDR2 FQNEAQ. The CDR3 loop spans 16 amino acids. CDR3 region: CASSHRTGSYTDTQYF.

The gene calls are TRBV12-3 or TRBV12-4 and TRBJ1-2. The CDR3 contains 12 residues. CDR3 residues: CASSQGRYGYTF.

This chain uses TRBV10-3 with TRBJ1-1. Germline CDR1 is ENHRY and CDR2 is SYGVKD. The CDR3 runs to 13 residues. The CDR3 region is CAISPTGNTEAFF.

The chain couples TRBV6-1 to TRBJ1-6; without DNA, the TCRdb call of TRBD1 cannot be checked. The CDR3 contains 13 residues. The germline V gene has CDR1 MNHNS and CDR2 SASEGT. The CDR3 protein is CASILSRDSPLHF.

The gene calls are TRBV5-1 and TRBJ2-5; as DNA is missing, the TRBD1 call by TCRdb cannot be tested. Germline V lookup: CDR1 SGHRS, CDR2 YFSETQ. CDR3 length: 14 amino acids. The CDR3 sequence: CASRLQGGEETQYF.

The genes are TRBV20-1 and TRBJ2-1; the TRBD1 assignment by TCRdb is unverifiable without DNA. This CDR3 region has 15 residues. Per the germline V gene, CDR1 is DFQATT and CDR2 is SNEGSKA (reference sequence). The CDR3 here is CSARDPPESWNEQFF.

The CDR3 protein is CASSVPGTSGIFSSYNEQFF. V and J are TRBV5-1 and TRBJ2-1; absent DNA, TCRdb's TRBD2 call cannot be checked. The CDR3 extends over 20 amino acids. CDR1 SGHRS and CDR2 YFSETQ come from the germline V gene.

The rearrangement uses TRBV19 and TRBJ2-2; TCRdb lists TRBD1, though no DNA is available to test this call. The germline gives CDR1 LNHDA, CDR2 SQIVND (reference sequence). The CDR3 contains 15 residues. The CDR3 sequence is CASNYGGLNTGELFF.

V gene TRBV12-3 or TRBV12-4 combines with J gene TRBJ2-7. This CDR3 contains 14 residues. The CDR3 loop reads CASSKSGRYYEQYF.

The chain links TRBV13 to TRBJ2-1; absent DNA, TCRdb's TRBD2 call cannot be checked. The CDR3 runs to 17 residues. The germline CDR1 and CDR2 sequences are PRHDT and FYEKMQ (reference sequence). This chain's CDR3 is CASSQRLAGTPYNEQFF.

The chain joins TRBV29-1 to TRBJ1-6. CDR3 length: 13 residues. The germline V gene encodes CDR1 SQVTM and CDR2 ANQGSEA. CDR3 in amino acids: CSASEAYNSPLHF. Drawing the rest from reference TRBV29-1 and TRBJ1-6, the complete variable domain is SAVISQKPSRDICQRGTSLTIQCQVDSQVTMMFWYRQQPGQSLTLIATANQGSEATYESGFVIDKFPISRPNLTFSTLTVSNMSPEDSSIYLCSASEAYNSPLHFGNGTRLTVT.